Listed here are 2 T cell receptor beta chains from one sample, sequenced in a study of blood T cell repertoires in COVID-19 (dated by TCRdb to 2019 to 2021). Libraries were built with the immunoSEQ multiplex PCR assay. Held by TCRdb, this immuneACCESS table contains in-frame sequences only and omits some clones. Under half of the omission traces to an unresolved V gene where checked; the cause of the rest is unknown. Here the sample has around 400,000 clones; around 90% occur a single time. 0.95% to 1.5% of the sample belongs to the ten largest clones. Sequenced: peripheral blood. The receptors originated from a man in his forties or fifties with acute or convalescent COVID-19.

The chain joins TRBV19 to TRBJ1-2; tentatively, D is TRBD1 (5 bases). V lost 4 bases and J lost 0, with 12 bases in between. CDR3 size: 15 residues. Looked up from germline, CDR1 is LNHDA and CDR2 is SQIVND (reference sequence). The CDR3 loop reads CASSRGEFTNYGYTF. The CDR3 bases are TGTGCCAGTAGTAGGGGGGAGTTCACTAACTATGGCTACACCTTC.

The gene calls are TRBV7-9 and TRBJ1-2; no definite D call. V lost 1 base and J lost 7, with 7 bases in between. Per germline, CDR1 SEHNR and CDR2 FQNEAQ (reference sequence). This CDR3 is built from 12 residues. CDR3 coding DNA: TGTGCCAGCAGCTTAGGGACTCGTGGCTACACCTTC. Its protein product is CASSLGTRGYTF.